The 18 T cell receptor beta chains below were found in one sample sequenced in a study of regulatory T cells in long-lasting Graves disease (dated by TCRdb to about 2021). The library relied on multiplex PCR. Sequenced using an Illumina HiSeq 4000. iRepertoire HTBI primers and Arm-PCR amplification of CDR3 regions were used to construct TCR beta libraries. TCRdb reprocessed the public reads (quality trimming at Q25 with fastp, clone calling with MiXCR) and kept in-frame beta chains. Entries that share a CDR3 protein sequence are merged under the most common genes and DNA. Present in this sample are 400,000 to 500,000 distinct CDR3 sequences, roughly 23% of which were seen just once. The leading ten clones occupy roughly 14% of the sample. The time point label here, explained by the study, means: persistent/refractory GD, antithyroid drugs over 5 years with positive TRAb. For both TCR sequencing and RNA sequencing, RNA was extracted from PBMCs in TRIzol.

The material sequenced was peripheral blood mononuclear cells (PBMCs), taken when the disease was refractory, from a patient treated with antithyroid drugs. These receptors originate from a female donor with Graves disease.

This clonotype showed up many times. The rearrangement links TRBV28 to TRBJ2-7; 13 nucleotides agree with TRBD2. Germline V lookup: CDR1 MDHEN, CDR2 SYDVKM. CDR3 length: 15 residues. The V gene end was trimmed by 6 bases and the J gene end by 0 bases; junction bases not matched to a gene: 2. The CDR3 is CASSGTSGTSYEQYF. Written as DNA, the CDR3 is TGTGCCAGCAGCGGGACTAGCGGGACCTCCTACGAGCAGTACTTC.

V is TRBV6-5 and J is TRBJ1-6; 7 bases map to TRBD1. V shed 4 bases and J 9 bases; nucleotides not matched to a gene: 12. CDR1 is MNHEY and CDR2 is SVGAGI in the germline V gene. There are 16 residues in the CDR3. The CDR3 region is CASSFPTGERGSPLHF. The CDR3, as DNA: TGTGCCAGCAGTTTCCCTACAGGGGAACGTGGTTCACCCCTCCACTTT.

The table lists this clonotype with a few counts. The chain is built from TRBV5-6 and TRBJ2-2; D gene ambiguous. Trimming took 4 bases from V and 7 from J, leaving 11 bases between them. Germline lookup yields CDR1 SGHDT and CDR2 YYEEEE. This CDR3 is 13 amino acids long. The CDR3 sequence: CASSPKGNGELFF. The CDR3 bases are TGTGCCAGCAGCCCTAAAGGGAACGGGGAGCTGTTTTTT.

This clonotype was counted between two and nine times. V and J are TRBV28 and TRBJ1-5, with D uncertain. The CDR3 is 14 residues long. Trimming pared 3 bases from V and 5 bases from J, leaving 11 bases between. Germline loops: CDR1 MDHEN, CDR2 SYDVKM. For the CDR3, the DNA is TGTGCCAGCAGTTTGGAACCAGATTATCAGCCCCAGCATTTT. Its protein is CASSLEPDYQPQHF.

The gene calls are TRBV6-5 and TRBJ2-2, with D possibly being TRBD2 (6 bases). The CDR3 length is 15 residues. Germline-derived CDR1 and CDR2 are MNHEY and SVGAGI. V lost 0 bases to trimming and J lost 6 bases, with 11 bases between them. The CDR3 here is CASSYSRGMAGELFF. In DNA form, the CDR3 reads TGTGCCAGCAGTTACTCGCGCGGGATGGCCGGGGAGCTGTTTTTT.

This clonotype was detected ten times or more. This rearrangement joins TRBV10-3 to TRBJ1-6; 7 nucleotides match TRBD1. CDR3 length: 17 residues. CDR1 and CDR2 from the germline V gene are ENHRY and SYGVKD. Trimming at V came to 2 bases and at J to 6 bases, leaving 10 bases not matched to a gene. CDR3 nucleotide sequence: TGTGCCATCAGTGAGGCGATTACCGGGACAGCTAATTCACCCCTCCACTTT. It yields the protein CAISEAITGTANSPLHF.

The chain links TRBV11-3 to TRBJ2-7, with 10 bases lining up with TRBD1. This CDR3 has 14 residues. The germline CDR1 and CDR2 sequences are SGHNT and YENEEA. Trimming removed 7 bases from V and 6 bases from J; junction bases left unmatched: 9. CDR3 protein: CASKPGTGVGEQYF. CDR3 nucleotides: TGTGCCAGCAAACCCGGGACAGGGGTCGGCGAGCAGTACTTC.

This clonotype was detected many times. J is TRBJ2-6 and V is TRBV6-1; D is tentatively TRBD1 or TRBD2 (6 bases each). Looked up from germline, CDR1 is MNHNS and CDR2 is SASEGT. The CDR3 has 17 residues. Trimming cost V 6 bases and J 7 bases, with 22 bases left between them. The CDR3 protein is CASSHLGGLGHANVLTF. The CDR3 coding sequence is TGTGCCAGCAGCCATCTGGGGGGCCTAGGGCACGCCAACGTCCTGACTTTC.

The chain employs TRBV20-1 and TRBJ1-6; D unclear. This CDR3 comprises 16 residues. The germline V gene encodes CDR1 DFQATT and CDR2 SNEGSKA (reference sequence). Trimming stripped 5 bases from V and 4 bases from J, with 18 bases between. CDR3 sequence (DNA): TGCAGTGCTCGGAGGTTGGGCGCGGATTATAATTCACCCCTCCACTTT. Its protein is CSARRLGADYNSPLHF.

Notes on this clonotype: This may be a read error: a much more frequent sequence differs by one nucleotide. The conserved phenylalanine or tryptophan normally closing the CDR3 is absent here, so this likely arose from a read error. The chain carries TRBV2 and TRBJ2-6, with no clear D. The J call is doubtful: the DNA matches TRBJ2-7 better. The CDR3 contains 12 residues. Looked up from germline, CDR1 is SNHLY and CDR2 is FYNNEI. The CDR3 protein is CASSEGGREQYL. CDR3 sequence (DNA): TGTGCCAGCAGTGAAGGGGGTCGGGAGCAGTACCTC.

This clonotype was detected many times. The chain combines TRBV6-5 with TRBJ1-1; D unclear. Germline CDR1 reads MNHEY; CDR2 reads SVGAGI. CDR3 size: 16 residues. Trimming took 0 bases from V and 2 from J, leaving 13 bases between them. The CDR3 is CASSYSIRVRNTEAFF. The DNA of the CDR3 is TGTGCCAGCAGTTACTCGATTCGGGTCAGAAACACTGAAGCTTTCTTT.

At least ten counts were recorded for this clonotype. V usage is TRBV28 and J usage is TRBJ2-7; the match to TRBD1 covers 11 bases. V shed 2 bases, J shed 7 bases, and the junction held 7 bases outside the gene matches. Germline CDR1 and CDR2: MDHEN and SYDVKM. This CDR3 is 15 amino acids long. The CDR3 protein is CASSLGGQGAQEQYF. The CDR3 coding sequence is TGTGCCAGCAGTTTAGGCGGACAGGGGGCCCAGGAGCAGTACTTC.

This clonotype was found a few times. The chain carries TRBV6-1 and TRBJ2-2; TRBD2 aligns across 9 bases. The V gene's germline CDR1 is MNHNS and CDR2 SASEGT. J lost 5 bases, V lost 6 bases, and 7 bases had no gene match. There are 15 residues in the CDR3. CDR3 amino acids: CASRRGAGGTGELFF. In DNA form, the CDR3 reads TGTGCCAGCAGGCGGGGGGCGGGAGGGACCGGGGAGCTGTTTTTT.

This clonotype was seen at least ten times. The chain has TRBV28 and TRBJ1-5; D not certain. Germline V gene lookup returns CDR1 MDHEN and CDR2 SYDVKM. The CDR3 is made up of 12 amino acids. Between the trimmed V and J ends, which lost 9 bases and 3 bases, there was a span of 9 bases. The CDR3 loop reads CASSTPNQPQHF. The CDR3 region has the DNA TGTGCCAGTAGTACTCCCAATCAGCCCCAGCATTTT.

This clonotype was seen only a few times. The CDR3 loop is CATSVEGRLPQHF. The CDR3 DNA reads TGTGCCACCAGCGTCGAAGGAAGGCTGCCCCAGCATTTT. The chain has TRBV15 and TRBJ1-5, with D unclear. CDR3 length: 13 amino acids. Trimming took off 5 bases at V and 9 bases at J, with 14 bases between the two ends. Germline CDR1 LNHNV, CDR2 YYDKDF (reference sequence).

A single count supports this clonotype. This chain links TRBV7-2 with TRBJ2-4; D possibly matches TRBD1 or TRBD2 (6 bases each). CDR1 and CDR2 from the germline V gene are SGHTA and FQGNSA. This CDR3 contains 15 residues. The V gene lost 1 base and the J gene lost 7 bases, with 14 bases spanning the gap. The CDR3 DNA sequence: TGTGCCAGCAGCTTAGGGGGGCAGGCGGGGAACATTCAGTACTTC. This codes for CASSLGGQAGNIQYF.

This clonotype was found many times. The rearrangement links TRBV2 to TRBJ2-5, with a weak D call TRBD2 (5 bases). Germline V gene data show CDR1 as SNHLY and CDR2 as FYNNEI. V was clipped by 6 bases and J by 6 bases, with 11 bases between them. The CDR3 is 12 amino acids. The CDR3 loop reads CASSPGEQTQYF. The CDR3 coding sequence is TGTGCCAGCAGCCCCGGGGAGCAGACCCAGTACTTC.

V usage is TRBV4-2 and J usage is TRBJ1-6; TRBD1 aligns across 7 bases. Germline CDR1 and CDR2: LGHNA and YNFKEQ. Germline trimming cut 5 bases from V and 10 bases from J; bases unmatched to any gene: 11. This CDR3 is built from 15 residues. The CDR3 region has the DNA TGTGCCAGCAGCTCTGCGGAGGGGGCGCGCTCACCCCTCCACTTT. As protein: CASSSAEGARSPLHF.